The subject of this entry is one T cell receptor beta chain. Its matching antigen is unknown. The sample comes from a study of CD8+ T cells in alopecia areata. Study context: Those patients who were treated received oral tofacitinib, which was given at 5 to 10 mg twice daily for moderate-to-severe alopecia areata. Study-wide points: Persistence of many expanded lesional clones was seen in scalp and blood during tofacitinib. Given one nonresponder, whether baseline CD8+ expansion relates to response remains uncertain. Among the top 100, expanded CD8+ clones were significantly decreased by tofacitinib, as was scalp clonality.

The sequencing template was cDNA reverse transcribed from extracted RNA. Some clones are missing from TCRdb's copy, which holds only in-frame ones; the method was immunoSEQ multiplex PCR. Of about 100,000 clones listed, around 84% were seen once; the top ten hold about 24%. Treatment indicated: oral pan-JAK inhibitor, 5-10 mg twice daily. This CDR3 is 11 amino acids long. From germline, CDR1 is GTSNPN and CDR2 SVGIG (reference sequence). The input for sequencing was CD8+ T cells sorted from blood, taken at week 24, from a patient treated with tofacitinib. J is TRBJ2-5 and V is TRBV30, with 9 bases lining up with TRBD1. The assigned J gene may be wrong: the sequence end matches TRBJ2-7 better. The sequence derives from a human donor with alopecia areata. The CDR3 region has the DNA TGTGCCGGGGACAGGGTAGCCGAGCAGTACTTC. Encoded protein: CAGDRVAEQYF.